These 25 T cell receptor beta chains share one sample of origin, sequenced in a study of glioma-infiltrating T cells. Using RNA template, CDR3s of TCR alpha and beta were amplified with iRepertoire arm-PCR. TCRdb reanalysed the multiplex PCR reads using MiXCR and keeps one entry per CDR3 protein. This sample has 400,000 or so distinct CDR3 sequences, with about 40% found just once. The source material was glioma tissue, nonneoplastic brain tissue, or PBMCs (not recorded which). The receptors were sampled from a human donor with low-grade glioma or glioblastoma, undergoing nonglioma brain surgery, or in good health (not recorded which).

This clonotype was seen ten or more times. This chain uses TRBV27 with TRBJ2-7; D perhaps matches TRBD2 (5 bases). The V gene's germline CDR1 is MNHEY and CDR2 SMNVEV (reference sequence). The V end lost 0 bases, the J end lost 8 bases, and 11 bases lay between the germline ends. This CDR3 contains 13 residues. CDR3 DNA: TGTGCCAGCAGTTTATCATCGGGGTATCAGCAGTACTTC. Translated, it gives CASSLSSGYQQYF.

The chain recombines TRBV6-2 or TRBV6-3 with TRBJ2-1; 9 bases align to TRBD1. This CDR3 is 15 amino acids long. CDR1 and CDR2 (germline): MNHEY, SVGEGT. Unmatched junction bases numbered 3, after V lost 6 bases and J lost 0 bases. The chain's CDR3 is CASSHRGHSYNEQFF. The CDR3 nucleotides read TGTGCCAGCAGCCACAGGGGGCACTCCTACAATGAGCAGTTCTTC.

This clonotype was found a few times. This sequence joins TRBV3-1 and TRBJ1-4; 9 nucleotides agree with TRBD1. Germline V gene lookup returns CDR1 LGHDT and CDR2 YNNKEL (reference sequence). CDR3 length: 15 amino acids. The ends lost 5 bases at V and 7 bases at J; junction bases unmatched: 8. Here the CDR3 DNA reads TGTGCCAGCAGCGATCCGGGACAGGGAGGTGAAAAACTGTTTTTT. Translated, it gives CASSDPGQGGEKLFF.

J is TRBJ1-2 and V is TRBV19; D perhaps matches TRBD1 (6 bases). The CDR3 runs to 17 residues. The germline gives CDR1 LNHDA, CDR2 SQIVND (reference sequence). Trimming cost V 2 bases and J 0 bases, with 16 bases left between them. The CDR3 is CASSIRGTSRSNYGYTF. CDR3 nucleotides: TGTGCCAGTAGTATAAGGGGGACATCGCGCTCTAACTATGGCTACACCTTC.

The chain links TRBV12-5 to TRBJ2-1; D is unresolved. Deletions cut 2 bases from V and 6 bases from J, with 14 bases between. This CDR3 region has 15 residues. The germline gives CDR1 LGHNT, CDR2 FRNRAP. The CDR3 sequence is CASGLIQSTGNEQFF. CDR3 in DNA: TGTGCTAGTGGTTTGATTCAGAGTACGGGCAATGAGCAGTTCTTC.

This clonotype was recorded at least ten times. The rearrangement uses TRBV6-2 or TRBV6-3 and TRBJ2-7; D may be TRBD1 or TRBD2 (5 bases each). V was shortened by 4 bases and J by 6 bases, with 13 bases between the two germline ends. The CDR3 sequence is 13 residues long. Germline CDR1 and CDR2: MNHEY and SVGEGT. The CDR3 coding sequence is TGTGCCAGCAGTTCCGCCCTGAGGGGCGAGCAGTACTTC. Translation gives CASSSALRGEQYF.

The V gene is TRBV24-1, the J gene TRBJ2-1, with TRBD2 matching over 7 bases. The germline gives CDR1 KGHDR, CDR2 SFDVKD. This CDR3 has 16 residues. J gave up 3 bases and V 1 base, and 5 bases lay outside the gene matches. CDR3 protein: CATSDFGGGSYNEQFF. Here the CDR3 DNA reads TGTGCCACCAGTGATTTCGGGGGAGGGAGCTACAATGAGCAGTTCTTC.

The V call is TRBV10-3, the J call TRBJ1-1; the D gene is possibly TRBD1 (6 bases). V lost 2 bases and J 0 bases, leaving 7 bases between the germline ends. The CDR3 contains 14 residues. Germline V gives CDR1 ENHRY, CDR2 SYGVKD. The CDR3 is CAISEEGVNTEAFF. In nucleotides, the CDR3 is TGTGCCATCAGTGAGGAGGGGGTGAACACTGAAGCTTTCTTT.

This clonotype has a count of ten or more. The chain recombines TRBV6-1 with TRBJ2-2; D unclear. V lost 8 bases and J 2 bases, leaving 9 bases between the germline ends. Germline-derived CDR1 and CDR2 are MNHNS and SASEGT. The CDR3 extends over 13 amino acids. The CDR3 DNA follows: TGTGCCAGCCGAGAATCTAACACCGGGGAGCTGTTTTTT. This sequence encodes CASRESNTGELFF.

Comments on this clonotype: Its ends do not fully match the called genes, so a read error is possible. V gene TRBV28 combines with J gene TRBJ2-3; D gene ambiguous. Germline values: CDR1 MDHEN, CDR2 SYDVKM. The CDR3 has 12 amino acids. CDR3 loop: CATTTHTDAQYF. DNA of the CDR3: TGTGCCACCACGACCCACACAGATGCGCAGTATTTT.

This clonotype has at least ten counts. The chain combines TRBV27 with TRBJ2-5; TRBD2 agrees at 14 bases. CDR3 length: 15 amino acids. The germline CDR1 and CDR2 sequences are MNHEY and SMNVEV (reference sequence). Trimming at V came to 5 bases and at J to 6 bases, leaving 5 bases not matched to a gene. The CDR3 coding sequence is TGTGCCAGCAGTCTAGGGACTAGCGGGAGCCAGACCCAGTACTTC. Translation: CASSLGTSGSQTQYF.

The chain joins TRBV5-1 to TRBJ2-7, with 9 bases matching TRBD2. Trimming at V came to 8 bases and at J to 6 bases, leaving 18 bases not matched to a gene. This CDR3 has 16 residues. Germline assignment: CDR1 SGHRS and CDR2 YFSETQ. The CDR3 coding sequence is TGCGCCAGTAGCCTCTCTAGCGGGAACTACTTATCCGAGCAGTACTTC. Translated, it gives CASSLSSGNYLSEQYF.

The sample holds many counts of this clonotype. The gene calls are TRBV25-1 and TRBJ1-2, with no clear D. The V gene lost 1 base and the J gene lost 1 base, with 4 bases spanning the gap. The germline V gene has CDR1 MGHDK and CDR2 SYGVNS. CDR3 size: 13 residues. CDR3 DNA sequence: TGTGCCAGCAGTGAATGGGGTAACTATGGCTACACCTTC. Translation: CASSEWGNYGYTF.

There are many counts of this clonotype. The rearrangement links TRBV28 to TRBJ1-5; D may be TRBD1 (5 bases). V shed 3 bases and J shed 1 base, with 16 bases lying between them. Germline CDR1 reads MDHEN; CDR2 reads SYDVKM. The CDR3 totals 17 residues. The CDR3 loop is CASSLVQGRWSNQPQHF. The CDR3 DNA follows: TGTGCCAGCAGTTTGGTCCAGGGAAGGTGGAGCAATCAGCCCCAGCATTTT.

The chain combines TRBV11-1 with TRBJ2-5; no firm D call. CDR3 length equals 14 residues. Germline V gene data show CDR1 as SGHAT and CDR2 as FQDESV (reference sequence). The V gene lost 2 bases and the J gene lost 2 bases, with 9 bases spanning the gap. CDR3 coding DNA: TGTGCCAGCAGCTTACAAGTTCGTCAAGAGACCCAGTACTTC. Its protein is CASSLQVRQETQYF.

This clonotype appeared a few times. This sequence joins TRBV4-1 and TRBJ2-7, with 7 bases aligning to TRBD1. From germline, CDR1 is MGHRA and CDR2 YSYEKL. V shed 2 bases and J 3 bases; nucleotides not matched to a gene: 4. This CDR3 is built from 14 residues. CDR3 coding DNA: TGCGCCAGCAGCCAAACAGGGGACGGCTACGAGCAGTACTTC. Translating gives CASSQTGDGYEQYF.

The chain has TRBV7-2 and TRBJ2-5, with a possible D match to TRBD2 (6 bases). This CDR3 is 16 amino acids long. Germline assignment: CDR1 SGHTA and CDR2 FQGNSA. Trimming pared 1 base from V and 5 bases from J, leaving 17 bases between. Here the CDR3 reads CASSLVGSGPRETQYF. The DNA for the CDR3 is TGTGCCAGCAGCTTAGTTGGTAGCGGTCCGCGGGAGACCCAGTACTTC.

The gene calls are TRBV7-3 and TRBJ1-2, with D perhaps TRBD1 (6 bases). Trimming removed 5 bases at V and 3 bases at J, with 13 bases between. In germline, CDR1 is SGHTA, CDR2 FQGTGA. The CDR3 contains 14 residues. The CDR3 here is CASSRDRNDYGYTF. The CDR3, as DNA: TGTGCCAGCAGCCGAGACAGGAATGACTATGGCTACACCTTC.

V usage is TRBV7-2 and J usage is TRBJ2-5; possibly TRBD1 for D (6 bases). The V gene lost 3 bases and the J gene lost 2 bases, with 16 bases spanning the gap. Per the germline V gene, CDR1 is SGHTA and CDR2 is FQGNSA. This CDR3 contains 16 residues. DNA for the CDR3: TGTGCCAGCAGCTTTAGTGCAGGGGCTAAACAAGAGACCCAGTACTTC. It codes for CASSFSAGAKQETQYF.

CDR3 region: CASNLGIDGNSGNTIYF. The CDR3 nucleotides read TGTGCCAGCAACCTGGGAATAGACGGGAACTCTGGAAACACCATATATTTT. The rearrangement uses TRBV6-5 and TRBJ1-3; D remains unclear. Germline assignment: CDR1 MNHEY and CDR2 SVGAGI. Trimming took 7 bases from V and 0 from J, leaving 19 bases between them. The CDR3 sequence is 17 residues long.

A note on this clonotype: An end of the junction differs from the germline gene, which may be a read error. The gene calls are TRBV7-9 and TRBJ2-3; D gene unclear. CDR1 SEHNR and CDR2 FQNEAQ come from the germline V gene (reference sequence). The CDR3 is 14 amino acids. The CDR3 DNA follows: TGCGCCAGCAGCTTAGGGCATGGGCCAGATACGCAGTATTTT. This sequence encodes CASSLGHGPDTQYF.

This clonotype was counted only a few times. V usage is TRBV29-1 and J usage is TRBJ2-5, with a weak D call TRBD1 (6 bases). Germline V gives CDR1 SQVTM, CDR2 ANQGSEA. Trimming took 4 bases from V and 5 from J, leaving 17 bases between them. This CDR3 is built from 14 residues. The CDR3 DNA reads TGCAGCGTTGTGGGGGCCCGACGACTCGAGACCCAGTACTTC. The encoded protein is CSVVGARRLETQYF.

The gene calls are TRBV6-1 and TRBJ1-4, with 11 bases matching TRBD1. The CDR3 loop spans 19 amino acids. Looked up from germline, CDR1 is MNHNS and CDR2 is SASEGT. The junction had 15 bases not matched to a gene; V was cut back by 4 bases and J by 5 bases. The CDR3 is CASSGPGQGGLKVNEKLFF. CDR3 DNA: TGTGCCAGCAGTGGACCGGGACAGGGGGGTCTGAAAGTAAATGAAAAACTGTTTTTT.

Concerning this clonotype: This may be a read error: a much more frequent sequence differs by one nucleotide. The CDR3 ends on some other residue instead of the conserved phenylalanine or tryptophan, so this is likely a read error. V is TRBV6-2 or TRBV6-3 and J is TRBJ2-1, with TRBD1 identical over 7 bases. With 2 bases clipped from V and 0 bases from J, the junction kept 13 bases outside the gene matches. The germline V gene encodes CDR1 MNHEY and CDR2 SVGEGT. This CDR3 spans 19 amino acids. CDR3 sequence: CASSYPLQGRLSSYNEQFL. CDR3 nucleotide sequence: TGTGCCAGCAGTTACCCCTTACAGGGGCGACTAAGCTCCTACAATGAGCAGTTCCTC.

At least ten counts were recorded for this clonotype. This chain connects TRBV6-2 or TRBV6-3 to TRBJ1-5; D uncertain. CDR1 and CDR2 from the germline V gene are MNHEY and SVGEGT. The CDR3 extends over 12 amino acids. The V gene lost 7 bases and the J gene lost 5 bases, with 9 bases spanning the gap. CDR3 bases: TGTGCCAGCAAGTTTGGGGATCAGCCCCAGCATTTT. This gives the protein CASKFGDQPQHF.